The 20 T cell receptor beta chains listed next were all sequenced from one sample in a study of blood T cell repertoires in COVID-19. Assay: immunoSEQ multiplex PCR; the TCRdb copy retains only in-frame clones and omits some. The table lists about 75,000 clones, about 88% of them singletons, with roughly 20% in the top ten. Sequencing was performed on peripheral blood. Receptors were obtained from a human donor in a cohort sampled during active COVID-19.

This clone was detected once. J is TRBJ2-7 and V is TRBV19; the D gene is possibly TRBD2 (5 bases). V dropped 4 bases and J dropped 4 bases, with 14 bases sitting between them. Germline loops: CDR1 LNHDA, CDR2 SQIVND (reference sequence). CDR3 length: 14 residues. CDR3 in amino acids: CASSKSRGEYEQYF. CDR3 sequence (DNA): TGTGCCAGTAGTAAGTCCCGGGGAGAATACGAGCAGTACTTC.

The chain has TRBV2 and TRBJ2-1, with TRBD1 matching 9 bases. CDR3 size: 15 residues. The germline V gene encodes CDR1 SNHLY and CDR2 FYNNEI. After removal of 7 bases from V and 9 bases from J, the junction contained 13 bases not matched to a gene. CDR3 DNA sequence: TGTGCCAGCACCGTTACAGGGGGCGCGAAGGGTGAGCAGTTCTTC. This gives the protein CASTVTGGAKGEQFF. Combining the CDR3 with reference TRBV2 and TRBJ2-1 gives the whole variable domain EPEVTQTPSHQVTQMGQEVILRCVPISNHLYFYWYRQILGQKVEFLVSFYNNEISEKSEIFDDQFSVERPDGSNFTLKIRSTKLEDSAMYFCASTVTGGAKGEQFFGPGTRLTVL.

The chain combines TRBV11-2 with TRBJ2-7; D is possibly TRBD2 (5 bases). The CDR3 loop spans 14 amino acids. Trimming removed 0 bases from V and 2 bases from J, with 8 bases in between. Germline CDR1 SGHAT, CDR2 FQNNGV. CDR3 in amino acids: CASSLDGGAYEQYF. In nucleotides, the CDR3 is TGTGCCAGCAGCTTAGACGGAGGTGCCTACGAGCAGTACTTC.

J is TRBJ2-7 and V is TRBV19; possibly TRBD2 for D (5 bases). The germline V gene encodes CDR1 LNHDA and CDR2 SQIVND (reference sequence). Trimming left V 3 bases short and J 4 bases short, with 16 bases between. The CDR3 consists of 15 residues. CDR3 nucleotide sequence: TGTGCCAGTAGTATGGGGAGCGGACCGCCGTACGAGCAGTACTTC. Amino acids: CASSMGSGPPYEQYF.

In DNA, the CDR3 is TGTGCCAGCAGCTTGGCTAGACAGGGCCACTATGGCTACACCTTC. Its translation: CASSLARQGHYGYTF. The rearrangement links TRBV7-2 to TRBJ1-2, with 7 bases aligning to TRBD1. Germline CDR1 and CDR2: SGHTA and FQGNSA. Trimming removed 3 bases from V and 3 bases from J; junction bases left unmatched: 7. CDR3 length: 15 amino acids.

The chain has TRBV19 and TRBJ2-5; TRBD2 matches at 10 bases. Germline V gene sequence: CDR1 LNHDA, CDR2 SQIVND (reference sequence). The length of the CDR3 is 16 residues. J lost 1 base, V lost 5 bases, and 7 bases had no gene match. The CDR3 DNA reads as TGTGCCAGTAGTCACTTAGCGGGGGGACTCCAAGAGACCCAGTACTTC. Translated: CASSHLAGGLQETQYF.

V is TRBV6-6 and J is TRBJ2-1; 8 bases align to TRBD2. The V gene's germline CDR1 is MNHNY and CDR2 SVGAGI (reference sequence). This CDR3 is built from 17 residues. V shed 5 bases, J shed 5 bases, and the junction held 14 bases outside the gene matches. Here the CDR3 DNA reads TGTGCCAGCAGTCCAACACCAGCGGGAGCAGGCAACAATGAGCAGTTCTTC. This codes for CASSPTPAGAGNNEQFF.

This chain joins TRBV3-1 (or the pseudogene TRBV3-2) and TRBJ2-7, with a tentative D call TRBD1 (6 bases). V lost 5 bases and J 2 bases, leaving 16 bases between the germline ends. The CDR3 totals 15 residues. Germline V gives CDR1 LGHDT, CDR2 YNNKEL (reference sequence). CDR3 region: CASSAGGWTAYEQYF. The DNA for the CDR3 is TGTGCCAGCAGCGCAGGCGGGTGGACAGCCTACGAGCAGTACTTC.

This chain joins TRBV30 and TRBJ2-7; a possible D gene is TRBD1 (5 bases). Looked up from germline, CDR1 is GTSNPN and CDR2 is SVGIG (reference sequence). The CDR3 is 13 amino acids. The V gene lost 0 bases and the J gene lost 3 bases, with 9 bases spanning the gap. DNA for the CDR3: TGTGCCTGGAGTGTGGGGCAGCGCTACGAGCAGTACTTC. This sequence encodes CAWSVGQRYEQYF.

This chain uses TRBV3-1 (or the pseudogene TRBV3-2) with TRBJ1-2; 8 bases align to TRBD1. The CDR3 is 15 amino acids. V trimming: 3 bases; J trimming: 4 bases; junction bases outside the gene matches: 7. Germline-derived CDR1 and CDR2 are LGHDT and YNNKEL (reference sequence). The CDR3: CASSQATGAGYGYTF. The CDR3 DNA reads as TGTGCCAGCAGCCAGGCGACAGGGGCTGGCTATGGCTACACCTTC.

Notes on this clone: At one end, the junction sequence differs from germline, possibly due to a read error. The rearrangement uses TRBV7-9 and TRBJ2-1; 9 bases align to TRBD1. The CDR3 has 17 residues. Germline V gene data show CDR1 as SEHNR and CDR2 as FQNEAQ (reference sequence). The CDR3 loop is CASSIAFGTGKVNEQFF. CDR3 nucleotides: TGTGCCAGCAGCATAGCCTTTGGGACAGGGAAGGTAAATGAGCAGTTCTTC.

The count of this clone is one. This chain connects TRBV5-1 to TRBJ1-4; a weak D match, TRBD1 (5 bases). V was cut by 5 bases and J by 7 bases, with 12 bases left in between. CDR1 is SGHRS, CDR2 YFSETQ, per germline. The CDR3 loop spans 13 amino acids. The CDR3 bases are TGCGCCAGCAGAGCGCAGGGTTCTGAAAAACTGTTTTTT. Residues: CASRAQGSEKLFF.

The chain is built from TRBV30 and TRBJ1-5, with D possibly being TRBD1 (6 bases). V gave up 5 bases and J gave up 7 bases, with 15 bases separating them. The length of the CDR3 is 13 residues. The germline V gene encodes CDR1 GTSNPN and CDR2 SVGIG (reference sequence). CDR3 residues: CAWGNRVTQPQHF. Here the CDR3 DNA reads TGTGCCTGGGGCAACAGGGTCACCCAGCCCCAGCATTTT.

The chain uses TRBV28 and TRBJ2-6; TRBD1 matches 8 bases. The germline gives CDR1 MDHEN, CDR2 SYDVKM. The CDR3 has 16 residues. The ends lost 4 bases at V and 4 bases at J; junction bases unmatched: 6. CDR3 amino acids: CASSSLTGVGANVLTF. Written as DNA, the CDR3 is TGTGCCAGCAGTTCTTTGACAGGGGTGGGGGCCAACGTCCTGACTTTC.

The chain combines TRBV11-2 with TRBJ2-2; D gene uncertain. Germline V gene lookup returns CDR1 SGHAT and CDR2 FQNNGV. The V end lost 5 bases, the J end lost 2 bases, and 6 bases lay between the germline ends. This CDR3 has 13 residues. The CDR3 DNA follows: TGTGCCAGCAGCCAACAAAACACCGGGGAGCTGTTTTTT. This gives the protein CASSQQNTGELFF. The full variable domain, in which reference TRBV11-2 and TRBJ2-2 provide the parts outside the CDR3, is EAGVAQSPRYKIIEKRQSVAFWCNPISGHATLYWYQQILGQGPKLLIQFQNNGVVDDSQLPKDRFSAERLKGVDSTLKIQPAKLEDSAVYLCASSQQNTGELFFGEGSRLTVL.

The CDR3 loop is CASSLPPGRNEQFF. The CDR3 DNA reads as TGCGCCAGCAGCTTGCCCCCAGGGAGGAATGAGCAGTTCTTC. V is TRBV5-1 and J is TRBJ2-1, with D perhaps TRBD2 (6 bases). Trimming stripped 1 base from V and 7 bases from J, with 12 bases between. The CDR3 is 14 amino acids. Germline V lookup: CDR1 SGHRS, CDR2 YFSETQ.

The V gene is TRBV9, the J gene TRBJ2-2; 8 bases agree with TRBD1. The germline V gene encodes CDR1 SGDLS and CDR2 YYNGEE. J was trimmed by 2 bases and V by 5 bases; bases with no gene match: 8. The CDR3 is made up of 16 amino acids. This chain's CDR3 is CASRTGQGANTGELFF. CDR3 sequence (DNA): TGTGCCAGCAGGACGGGGCAGGGGGCCAACACCGGGGAGCTGTTTTTT.

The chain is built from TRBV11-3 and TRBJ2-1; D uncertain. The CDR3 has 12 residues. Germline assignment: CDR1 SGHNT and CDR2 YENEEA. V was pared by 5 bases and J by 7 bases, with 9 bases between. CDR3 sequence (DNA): TGTGCCAGCAGCCTAAACCTAAATGAGCAGTTCTTC. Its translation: CASSLNLNEQFF.

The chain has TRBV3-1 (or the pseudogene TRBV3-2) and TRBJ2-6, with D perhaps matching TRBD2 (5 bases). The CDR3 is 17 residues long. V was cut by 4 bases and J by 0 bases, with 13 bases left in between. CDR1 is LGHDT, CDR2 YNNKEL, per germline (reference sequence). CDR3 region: CASSRTGVHSGANVLTF. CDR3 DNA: TGTGCCAGCAGCCGGACCGGGGTCCACTCTGGGGCCAACGTCCTGACTTTC.

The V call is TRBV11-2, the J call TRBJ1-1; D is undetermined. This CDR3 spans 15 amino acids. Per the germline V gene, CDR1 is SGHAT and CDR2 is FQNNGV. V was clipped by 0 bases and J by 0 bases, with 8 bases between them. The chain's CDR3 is CASSLDPGMNTEAFF. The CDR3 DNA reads TGTGCCAGCAGCTTAGATCCGGGGATGAACACTGAAGCTTTCTTT.